One and the same sample provided the 8 T cell receptor beta chains below, sequenced in a study of blood T cell repertoires in COVID-19. Assay: immunoSEQ multiplex PCR; the TCRdb copy retains only in-frame clones and omits some. The table shows approximately 670,000 clones, with 75% to 90% occurring only once. The sequenced sample consisted of peripheral blood. The receptors come from a woman younger than 35 with acute or convalescent COVID-19.

V gene TRBV28 combines with J gene TRBJ1-5, with no clear D. Germline V lookup: CDR1 MDHEN, CDR2 SYDVKM. This CDR3 comprises 12 residues. Trimming shortened V by 3 bases and J by 7 bases, and 7 bases separated the two germline ends. This chain's CDR3 is CASSFLVQPQHF. The CDR3 coding sequence is TGTGCCAGCAGTTTTTTAGTCCAGCCCCAGCATTTT.

The chain has TRBV7-2 and TRBJ1-4; 8 bases match TRBD1. There are 16 residues in the CDR3. Germline V gene lookup returns CDR1 SGHTA and CDR2 FQGNSA. V shed 1 base, J shed 7 bases, and the junction held 8 bases outside the gene matches. This CDR3 is CASSLVRGQIGEKLFF. CDR3 DNA: TGTGCCAGCAGCTTAGTCAGGGGGCAGATCGGTGAAAAACTGTTTTTT.

V usage is TRBV14 and J usage is TRBJ2-7, with a weak D call TRBD1 (5 bases). Germline-derived CDR1 and CDR2 are SGHDN and FVKESK. Trimming took 3 bases from V and 5 from J, leaving 17 bases between them. The CDR3 contains 15 residues. The chain's CDR3 is CASSQYGSKGDEQYF. DNA for the CDR3: TGTGCCAGCAGCCAGTACGGGTCTAAAGGGGACGAGCAGTACTTC.

The chain uses TRBV12-5 and TRBJ1-6; D is unclear. This CDR3 has 14 residues. Germline V CDR1 and CDR2: LGHNT, FRNRAP. V lost 4 bases and J lost 6, with 10 bases in between. The CDR3 DNA reads as TGTGCTAGTGGTTCTACCCTGAGTAATTCACCCCTCCACTTT. It is translated as CASGSTLSNSPLHF.

The chain links TRBV11-3 to TRBJ1-2; the D is unclear. V was pared by 0 bases and J by 0 bases, with 11 bases between. The CDR3 consists of 16 residues. The V gene's germline CDR1 is SGHNT and CDR2 YENEEA. The CDR3 here is CASSLDREGPNYGYTF. CDR3 in DNA: TGTGCCAGCAGCTTAGATCGGGAGGGTCCTAACTATGGCTACACCTTC.

The CDR3 sequence: CASSLRAHREMNTEAFF. Here the CDR3 DNA reads TGTGCCAGCAGCTTAAGGGCGCACAGGGAGATGAACACTGAAGCTTTCTTT. This chain uses TRBV7-2 with TRBJ1-1; tentatively, D is TRBD1 (6 bases). The ends were cut back, 2 bases at V and 0 bases at J, with 16 bases in the middle. The germline CDR1 and CDR2 sequences are SGHTA and FQGNSA. This CDR3 is built from 17 residues.

The chain carries TRBV18 and TRBJ2-2; D gene ambiguous. The length of the CDR3 is 13 residues. V was clipped by 5 bases and J by 0 bases, with 4 bases between them. Germline-derived CDR1 and CDR2 are KGHSH and LQKENI. The CDR3 spells CASSSTNTGELFF. The CDR3 nucleotides are TGTGCCAGCTCATCAACGAACACCGGGGAGCTGTTTTTT.

The J gene is TRBJ2-3, the V gene TRBV11-2; possible D gene TRBD2, 6 bases. CDR1 and CDR2 (germline): SGHAT, FQNNGV. V lost 5 bases and J lost 4, with 13 bases in between. This CDR3 region has 14 residues. The CDR3 bases are TGTGCCAGCAGCCCTGGGGGGTTAGCAGATACGCAGTATTTT. Translation gives CASSPGGLADTQYF.